This T cell receptor beta chain was observed in a study of cytomegalovirus exposure and HLA in healthy donors. The study's findings and limits: Associated with cytomegalovirus, according to the listing, were fewer than 200 TCR beta chains. In vitro work confirmed that a few CMV-associated chains recognize CMV antigens. Most observed TCR sequences were rare, whereas some public TCRs were detected in many donors.

This clone was recorded a few times. Its antigen is undetermined. V shed 1 base, J shed 9 bases, and the junction held 4 bases outside the gene matches. The CDR3 is 13 residues long. Germline assignment: CDR1 MNHNS and CDR2 SASEGT. Sequencing was performed with immunoSEQ multiplex PCR; in TCRdb, only in-frame clones are kept and a portion is missing. Of some 260,000 clones listed, 80% to 95% are singletons. The origin of this receptor is a woman aged 25 to 39 in good health and CMV-seronegative. The sequenced material came from PBMCs. The chain recombines TRBV6-1 with TRBJ2-7, with 9 bases fitting TRBD1. The CDR3 reads CASSEGTGVGQYF. CDR3 DNA: TGTGCCAGCAGTGAAGGGACAGGGGTCGGGCAGTACTTC.